Shown below are 15 T cell receptor beta chains from a single sample sequenced in a study of blood T cell repertoires in COVID-19. Profiled with immunoSEQ multiplex PCR; TCRdb holds only in-frame clones, not every one. The sample shows 200,000 to 250,000 clones, about 80% of them seen only once. Sequencing used PBMCs or T cells enriched from blood (not recorded which). All receptors come from a man in his sixties who had recovered from COVID-19.

The chain carries TRBV6-5 and TRBJ2-5; TRBD1 might be the D (6 bases). CDR3 length: 13 residues. Trimming took 5 bases from V and 2 from J, leaving 9 bases between them. CDR1 and CDR2 from the germline V gene are MNHEY and SVGAGI. CDR3 sequence reads: CASSQGFQETQYF. In DNA, the CDR3 is TGTGCCAGCAGTCAGGGGTTTCAAGAGACCCAGTACTTC.

A single count supports this clone. Other DNA sequences from this sample encode an identical CDR3 as well. This chain joins TRBV19 and TRBJ2-3; 8 bases are shared with TRBD2. Germline CDR1 reads LNHDA; CDR2 reads SQIVND (reference sequence). There are 20 residues in the CDR3. V shed 0 bases, J shed 0 bases, and the junction held 14 bases outside the gene matches. The CDR3 sequence is CASSIDGGLAGGPSTDTQYF. The CDR3 region has the DNA TGTGCCAGTAGTATAGATGGGGGACTCGCGGGGGGTCCTAGCACAGATACGCAGTATTTT.

This clone turned up a few times. V gene TRBV7-9 combines with J gene TRBJ2-1; TRBD1 matches 12 bases. Germline V gene sequence: CDR1 SEHNR, CDR2 FQNEAQ (reference sequence). Unmatched junction bases numbered 11, after V lost 4 bases and J lost 4 bases. The CDR3 is 18 residues long. CDR3 in amino acids: CASSWYGTGGLRYNEQFF. CDR3 bases: TGTGCCAGCAGCTGGTACGGGACAGGGGGCCTACGGTACAATGAGCAGTTCTTC.

This sequence joins TRBV11-3 and TRBJ2-1, with D unclear. The CDR3 consists of 15 residues. Trimming shortened V by 5 bases and J by 0 bases, and 11 bases separated the two germline ends. CDR1 SGHNT and CDR2 YENEEA come from the germline V gene. The CDR3 reads CASSIGLSSYNEQFF. In DNA form, the CDR3 reads TGTGCCAGCAGCATTGGGCTGAGCTCCTACAATGAGCAGTTCTTC. The full variable domain, with the rest looked up from reference TRBV11-3 and TRBJ2-1, is EAGVVQSPRYKIIEKKQPVAFWCNPISGHNTLYWYLQNLGQGPELLIRYENEEAVDDSQLPKDRFSAERLKGVDSTLKIQPAELGDSAVYLCASSIGLSSYNEQFFGPGTRLTVL.

This clone was picked up a small number of times. V is TRBV5-4 and J is TRBJ1-2; TRBD1 agrees at 9 bases. V gave up 6 bases and J gave up 6 bases; unmatched junction bases: 6. CDR1 and CDR2 (germline): SGHNT, YYREEE (reference sequence). This CDR3 contains 13 residues. CDR3 in amino acids: CASKRDRDNGYTF. The CDR3 region has the DNA TGTGCCAGCAAACGGGACAGGGATAATGGCTACACCTTC. The whole variable domain, filled in from reference TRBV5-4 and TRBJ1-2, reads ETGVTQSPTHLIKTRGQQVTLRCSSQSGHNTVSWYQQALGQGPQFIFQYYREEENGRGNFPPRFSGLQFPNYSSELNVNALELDDSALYLCASKRDRDNGYTFGSGTRLTVV.

The V call is TRBV10-3, the J call TRBJ1-6, with 10 nucleotides matching TRBD1. The CDR3 has 15 residues. Germline V CDR1 and CDR2: ENHRY, SYGVKD. The V segment lost 5 bases and the J segment 6 bases; nucleotides outside the gene matches: 4. The CDR3 DNA is TGTGCCATCAGTAACCGGGACAGGGGTAATTCACCCCTCCACTTT. Its translation: CAISNRDRGNSPLHF.

This chain links TRBV7-9 with TRBJ2-6; a possible D gene is TRBD1 (6 bases). Trimming cost V 4 bases and J 2 bases, with 15 bases left between them. The CDR3 consists of 17 residues. CDR1 and CDR2 from the germline V gene are SEHNR and FQNEAQ (reference sequence). CDR3 DNA sequence: TGTGCCAGCAGCTGGCACTCACAGGGTGCTGGGGCCAACGTCCTGACTTTC. This translates into CASSWHSQGAGANVLTF.

Notes on this clone: Other nucleotide sequences in the sample specify the same CDR3. The genes are TRBV7-9 and TRBJ1-1; D may be TRBD1 (5 bases). The CDR3 is 13 residues long. Looked up from germline, CDR1 is SEHNR and CDR2 is FQNEAQ (reference sequence). The V end was cut by 2 bases, the J end by 1 base, with 5 bases between. The CDR3 DNA sequence: TGTGCCAGCAGCTTACAGGGGAACACTGAAGCTTTCTTT. It is translated as CASSLQGNTEAFF.

The genes are TRBV7-2 and TRBJ2-5, with 11 bases lining up with TRBD1. Per the germline V gene, CDR1 is SGHTA and CDR2 is FQGNSA. V lost 4 bases and J lost 5; bases outside the gene matches: 6. The CDR3 sequence is 15 residues long. For the CDR3, the DNA is TGTGCCAGCAGCTCGACCGGGACAGGGGGGGAGACCCAGTACTTC. Translated, it gives CASSSTGTGGETQYF.

V usage is TRBV4-3 and J usage is TRBJ2-3; 11 bases map to TRBD2. V trimming: 0 bases; J trimming: 6 bases; junction bases outside the gene matches: 11. The CDR3 extends over 18 amino acids. Per germline, CDR1 LGHNA and CDR2 YSLEER. This CDR3 reads CASSQDGVLTSGVDTQYF. Written as DNA, the CDR3 is TGCGCCAGCAGCCAAGATGGTGTGTTGACTAGCGGGGTGGATACGCAGTATTTT.

This clone was seen just once. The genes are TRBV27 and TRBJ1-1; D possibly corresponds to TRBD1 (5 bases). Germline CDR1 MNHEY, CDR2 SMNVEV (reference sequence). V shed 5 bases and J shed 5 bases, with 12 bases lying between them. The CDR3 has 13 residues. The CDR3 is CASSVIRDTEAFF. The CDR3 DNA follows: TGTGCCAGCAGTGTTATCAGGGATACTGAAGCTTTCTTT.

The CDR3 loop is CASNPQGVKNIQYF. CDR3 coding DNA: TGTGCCAGTAACCCACAGGGGGTTAAAAACATTCAGTACTTC. The V gene is TRBV19, the J gene TRBJ2-4; 8 bases line up with TRBD1. V lost 7 bases and J lost 4; bases outside the gene matches: 6. Germline V gives CDR1 LNHDA, CDR2 SQIVND (reference sequence). The CDR3 has 14 residues.

This clone was detected only once. V is TRBV19 and J is TRBJ2-6; 7 positions agree with TRBD1. Germline V lookup: CDR1 LNHDA, CDR2 SQIVND (reference sequence). J lost 4 bases, V lost 5 bases, and 11 bases had no gene match. This CDR3 has 17 residues. The CDR3 bases are TGTGCCAGTAGTCAAGACAGGGCTCTCCCCGGGGCCAACGTCCTGACTTTC. Amino acids: CASSQDRALPGANVLTF.

The sample holds a few counts of this clone. The chain recombines TRBV19 with TRBJ2-7, with 10 bases matching TRBD2. Losses at the gene ends were 5 bases for V and 3 bases for J; bases not matched to a gene: 4. The CDR3 contains 14 residues. Germline CDR1 reads LNHDA; CDR2 reads SQIVND (reference sequence). The chain's CDR3 is CASSPLAGVYEQYF. The CDR3 DNA reads as TGTGCCAGTAGTCCTCTAGCGGGGGTCTACGAGCAGTACTTC.

The chain has TRBV6-5 and TRBJ1-2; the match to TRBD1 covers 7 bases. V lost 6 bases, J lost 2 bases, and 3 bases stayed unmatched. This CDR3 region has 13 residues. The germline V gene encodes CDR1 MNHEY and CDR2 SVGAGI. CDR3 sequence reads: CASRGTVNYGYTF. In nucleotides, the CDR3 is TGTGCCAGCAGGGGGACAGTGAACTATGGCTACACCTTC.